This T cell receptor beta chain came from a study of shared clonotypes between healthy human individuals. About the study: Contributing individuals were a couple of females and three males aged 18 to 49.

Only in-frame clones appear in the TCRdb table, and some are missing; sequencing was by immunoSEQ multiplex PCR. The data contain 2 million to 2.5 million clones, about 94% of them seen just once; the ten biggest clones take up roughly 0.13%. The germline CDR1 and CDR2 sequences are SGHRS and YFSETQ. The CDR3 has 16 residues. V gave up 4 bases and J gave up 2 bases, with 18 bases separating them. The sample taken for sequencing was naive CD4+ T cells sorted from blood. Subset given: CD45RA+ positively selected. The receptor comes from a young man in good health. V is TRBV5-1 and J is TRBJ1-1; no definite D call. Written as DNA, the CDR3 is TGCGCCAGCAGCCACGGGGTTACAGTGATTAACACTGAAGCTTTCTTT. This translates into CASSHGVTVINTEAFF.